Following are 3 T cell receptor beta chains from one sample sequenced in a study of T cells in localized non-small cell lung cancer. The repertoire was sequenced with immunoSEQ multiplex PCR; TCRdb's copy has only in-frame clones and lacks some. The sample lists around 24,000 clones; around 90% were seen once. The sample in question was peripheral blood, obtained before any cancer treatment. Receptor source: a man aged 40 to 75 with stage I squamous cell lung carcinoma.

The V and J genes are TRBV6-6 and TRBJ2-1; D gene unclear. In germline, CDR1 is MNHNY, CDR2 SVGAGI (reference sequence). The CDR3 has 13 amino acids. With 4 bases removed from V and 5 bases from J, the gap between germline ends came to 9 bases. CDR3 nucleotide sequence: TGTGCCAGCAGTTGGTCAGCTAACAATGAGCAGTTCTTC. Protein sequence: CASSWSANNEQFF.

The chain links TRBV27 to TRBJ1-1; D not resolved. The germline CDR1 and CDR2 sequences are MNHEY and SMNVEV (reference sequence). The V gene lost 6 bases and the J gene lost 1 base, with 3 bases spanning the gap. The CDR3 extends over 11 amino acids. In DNA, the CDR3 is TGTGCCAGCAGGAGGAACACTGAAGCTTTCTTT. Translation: CASRRNTEAFF.

V and J are TRBV6-6 and TRBJ1-2, with TRBD1 matching 7 bases. The CDR3 contains 15 residues. The germline V gene encodes CDR1 MNHNY and CDR2 SVGAGI (reference sequence). V lost 5 bases to trimming and J lost 4 bases; unmatched junction nucleotides: 10. This CDR3 reads CASSDGQVPSYGYTF. The DNA for the CDR3 is TGTGCCAGCAGTGACGGACAGGTCCCGTCCTATGGCTACACCTTC.